These 25 T cell receptor beta chains were sequenced from one sample in a study of blood T cell repertoires in COVID-19 (dated by TCRdb to 2020 to 2022). Libraries were built with the immunoSEQ multiplex PCR assay. Held by TCRdb, this immuneACCESS table contains in-frame sequences only and omits some clones. Under half of the omission traces to an unresolved V gene where checked; the cause of the rest is unknown. This sample lists some 110,000 clones; 71% were detected once. The ten largest account for roughly 0.86% of the sample. Sequenced: peripheral blood. The receptor set was obtained from a human donor with acute or convalescent COVID-19. The donor label of this sample is uncertain.

The gene calls are TRBV12-5 and TRBJ1-4; TRBD1 matches at 11 bases. This CDR3 contains 17 residues. CDR1 LGHNT and CDR2 FRNRAP come from the germline V gene. After removal of 2 bases from V and 7 bases from J, the junction contained 9 bases not matched to a gene. Written as DNA, the CDR3 is TGTGCTAGTGGTTTGTATCACGGACAGGGGGCAGGTGAAAAACTGTTTTTT. Translating it yields CASGLYHGQGAGEKLFF.

This rearrangement joins TRBV2 to TRBJ1-5; 8 bases line up with TRBD1. CDR1 is SNHLY, CDR2 FYNNEI, per germline. The CDR3 spans 15 residues. With V trimmed by 6 bases and J by 5 bases, 9 bases remained unmatched. The CDR3 reads CASSADRAEYQPQHF. DNA for the CDR3: TGTGCCAGCAGCGCGGACAGGGCCGAGTATCAGCCCCAGCATTTT.

The chain recombines TRBV7-9 with TRBJ1-2, with unresolved D. The CDR3 extends over 12 amino acids. Germline CDR1 is SEHNR and CDR2 is FQNEAQ (reference sequence). Trimming shortened V by 8 bases and J by 0 bases, and 7 bases separated the two germline ends. The CDR3 DNA reads as TGTGCCAGCTTGGCAACTAACTATGGCTACACCTTC. Amino acid sequence: CASLATNYGYTF.

Ten or more counts support this clone. The DNA of the CDR3 is TGTGCCAGCAGTTACTTACAGGAGGGTTTGGGGAGCAATCAGCCCCAGCATTTT. Protein product: CASSYLQEGLGSNQPQHF. The genes are TRBV6-2 or TRBV6-3 and TRBJ1-5; D may be TRBD1 (5 bases). Trimming stripped 1 base from V and 1 base from J, with 17 bases between. The length of the CDR3 is 18 residues. The V gene's germline CDR1 is MNHEY and CDR2 SVGEGT.

The chain uses TRBV5-3 and TRBJ1-5, with 8 bases identical to TRBD1. TRBV5-3 is an ORF, with its function uncertain. The CDR3 contains 22 residues. The V gene end was trimmed by 3 bases and the J gene end by 1 base; junction bases not matched to a gene: 24. The CDR3 is CARSSGDRRRAPARSSNQPQHF. The CDR3 nucleotides read TGTGCCAGAAGCTCCGGGGACAGGAGGAGGGCGCCAGCGCGTTCGAGCAATCAGCCCCAGCATTTT.

The chain combines TRBV15 with TRBJ2-7; 9 bases are shared with TRBD1. Germline V gene lookup returns CDR1 LNHNV and CDR2 YYDKDF (reference sequence). J lost 4 bases, V lost 4 bases, and 5 bases had no gene match. The CDR3 runs to 14 residues. This CDR3 is CATSKLQGAYEQYF. As DNA, the CDR3 is TGTGCCACCAGCAAACTACAGGGGGCATACGAGCAGTACTTC.

This chain joins TRBV29-1 and TRBJ2-5; 8 nucleotides agree with TRBD1. CDR3 length: 12 residues. Germline lookup yields CDR1 SQVTM and CDR2 ANQGSEA. Unmatched junction bases numbered 2, after V lost 5 bases and J lost 3 bases. The CDR3, as DNA: TGCAGCGTTCGACAGGGGAAAGAGACCCAGTACTTC. It is translated as CSVRQGKETQYF.

The gene calls are TRBV2 and TRBJ2-7, with D unclear. The germline V gene has CDR1 SNHLY and CDR2 FYNNEI. The V gene lost 8 bases and the J gene lost 4 bases, with 9 bases spanning the gap. CDR3 length: 11 residues. The CDR3 protein is CASEERYEQYF. In nucleotides, the CDR3 is TGTGCCAGCGAGGAAAGGTACGAGCAGTACTTC.

This sequence joins TRBV9 and TRBJ1-5; D not resolved. Germline V gene lookup returns CDR1 SGDLS and CDR2 YYNGEE. The ends were cut back, 0 bases at V and 5 bases at J, with 12 bases in the middle. The CDR3 consists of 15 residues. The CDR3 sequence is CASSVGPTSDQPQHF. The CDR3 nucleotides are TGTGCCAGCAGCGTAGGCCCGACATCCGATCAGCCCCAGCATTTT.

This chain joins TRBV7-9 and TRBJ2-5, with D perhaps TRBD1 (6 bases). The ends were cut back, 4 bases at V and 5 bases at J, with 14 bases in the middle. The CDR3 totals 14 residues. Per the germline V gene, CDR1 is SEHNR and CDR2 is FQNEAQ (reference sequence). As DNA, the CDR3 is TGTGCCAGCAGCTCAGGGGTGGTAGGTGAGACCCAGTACTTC. It yields the protein CASSSGVVGETQYF.

This chain connects TRBV18 to TRBJ2-5; 8 bases match TRBD1. The CDR3 contains 15 residues. Germline CDR1 and CDR2: KGHSH and LQKENI. V was pared by 6 bases and J by 5 bases, with 11 bases of the junction left unmatched. The chain's CDR3 is CASSLFQGAQETQYF. Written as DNA, the CDR3 is TGTGCCAGCTCTCTTTTTCAGGGGGCGCAGGAGACCCAGTACTTC. Variable domain in full (rest from reference TRBV18 and TRBJ2-5): NAGVMQNPRHLVRRRGQEARLRCSPMKGHSHVYWYRQLPEEGLKFMVYLQKENIIDESGMPKERFSAEFPKEGPSILRIQQVVRGDSAAYFCASSLFQGAQETQYFGPGTRLLVL.

In this sample, this clone turned up once. The J gene is TRBJ2-5, the V gene TRBV7-6; TRBD2 matches at 9 bases. Germline CDR1 SGHVS, CDR2 FNYEAQ. Trimming cost V 1 base and J 7 bases; bases outside gene matches: 4. CDR3 length: 14 amino acids. The CDR3 nucleotides read TGTGCCAGCAGCTTAGGCTCAGCGGGGGGGACCCAGTACTTC. Translated, it gives CASSLGSAGGTQYF.

The chain employs TRBV5-3 and TRBJ1-5; the D gene is possibly TRBD1 (5 bases). TRBV5-3 is given ORF status, its function remaining uncertain. Trimming shortened V by 5 bases and J by 3 bases, and 12 bases separated the two germline ends. The CDR3 consists of 14 residues. The CDR3 DNA sequence: TGTGCCAGAAGTTGCGACAGCTTCAATCAGCCCCAGCATTTT. Translating gives CARSCDSFNQPQHF.

In DNA, the CDR3 is TGCGCCAGCAGCTTGGGGGCAGGGAACGGGCAAGAGACCCAGTACTTC. Translation gives CASSLGAGNGQETQYF. The chain has TRBV5-1 and TRBJ2-5; D possibly corresponds to TRBD1 (5 bases). In germline, CDR1 is SGHRS, CDR2 YFSETQ. CDR3 size: 16 residues. V lost 0 bases and J 2 bases, leaving 14 bases between the germline ends.

In DNA, the CDR3 is TGTGCCAGCAGCTTCTGGGCCACCAGCAATCAGCCCCAGCATTTT. Translating gives CASSFWATSNQPQHF. This chain uses TRBV5-6 with TRBJ1-5, with unresolved D. CDR3 length equals 15 residues. Germline V lookup: CDR1 SGHDT, CDR2 YYEEEE. Trimming cost V 2 bases and J 1 base, with 10 bases left between them.

The chain couples TRBV11-3 to TRBJ2-2; a possible D gene is TRBD1 (6 bases). Germline assignment: CDR1 SGHNT and CDR2 YENEEA. There are 19 residues in the CDR3. The germline V and J ends were trimmed by 1 base and 0 bases, with 18 bases remaining between them. CDR3 nucleotides: TGTGCCAGCAGCTTAGGGGGGCCCTTCCACACCTCGAACACCGGGGAGCTGTTTTTT. Residues: CASSLGGPFHTSNTGELFF.

The rearrangement links TRBV4-1 to TRBJ2-2; D uncertain. Germline CDR1 MGHRA, CDR2 YSYEKL. V was shortened by 3 bases and J by 4 bases, with 12 bases between the two germline ends. The CDR3 contains 15 residues. This CDR3 is CASSHLHASTGELFF. DNA of the CDR3: TGCGCCAGCAGCCACCTCCACGCGAGCACCGGGGAGCTGTTTTTT.

The gene calls are TRBV19 and TRBJ2-1; 12 positions agree with TRBD2. This CDR3 is 13 amino acids long. V trimming: 8 bases; J trimming: 9 bases; junction bases outside the gene matches: 5. Germline loops: CDR1 LNHDA, CDR2 SQIVND (reference sequence). CDR3 region: CASSRGLAGEQFF. CDR3 nucleotides: TGTGCCAGTTCTCGGGGACTAGCGGGTGAGCAGTTCTTC.

V usage is TRBV19 and J usage is TRBJ2-7; TRBD1 matches 9 bases. Per germline, CDR1 LNHDA and CDR2 SQIVND (reference sequence). The ends lost 10 bases at V and 6 bases at J; junction bases unmatched: 4. This CDR3 is built from 11 residues. As DNA, the CDR3 is TGTGCCACGAAACAGGGGGCCGAGCAGTACGTC. Its protein is CATKQGAEQYV.

This chain connects TRBV5-1 to TRBJ2-1; D is perhaps TRBD1 (5 bases). The length of the CDR3 is 15 residues. V lost 4 bases and J 0 bases, leaving 11 bases between the germline ends. The germline gives CDR1 SGHRS, CDR2 YFSETQ. In nucleotides, the CDR3 is TGCGCCAGCAGCGTCACAGGTAGCTCCTACAATGAGCAGTTCTTC. This translates into CASSVTGSSYNEQFF.

The chain carries TRBV2 and TRBJ1-6, with 8 bases that match TRBD1. The CDR3 totals 13 residues. Germline CDR1 reads SNHLY; CDR2 reads FYNNEI. With V trimmed by 10 bases and J by 5 bases, 4 bases remained unmatched. As DNA, the CDR3 is TGTGCCACCAAGGGACAGGATAATTCACCCCTCCACTTT. Translation gives CATKGQDNSPLHF.

CDR3 sequence reads: CASSSAGSGNTIYF. CDR3 nucleotide sequence: TGTGCCAGCAGTTCCGCGGGCTCTGGAAACACCATATATTTT. This chain connects TRBV6-6 to TRBJ1-3; D is undetermined. The V end was cut by 4 bases, the J end by 0 bases, with 7 bases between. CDR3 length: 14 residues. The germline V gene encodes CDR1 MNHNY and CDR2 SVGAGI (reference sequence).

The chain joins TRBV5-6 to TRBJ1-3, with D perhaps matching TRBD1 (6 bases). The ends were cut back, 4 bases at V and 1 base at J, with 12 bases in the middle. This CDR3 is built from 15 residues. In germline, CDR1 is SGHDT, CDR2 YYEEEE. The CDR3 loop reads CASSHGTLSGNTIYF. As DNA, the CDR3 is TGTGCCAGCAGCCACGGGACATTATCTGGAAACACCATATATTTT.

The CDR3 here is CASSISQPGEKLFF. Written as DNA, the CDR3 is TGTGCCAGTAGTATAAGCCAGCCGGGGGAAAAACTGTTTTTT. The chain is built from TRBV19 and TRBJ1-4, with no clear D. The CDR3 extends over 14 amino acids. V was cut by 2 bases and J by 8 bases, with 12 bases left in between. From germline, CDR1 is LNHDA and CDR2 SQIVND (reference sequence).

The chain has TRBV28 and TRBJ1-2, with a weak D call TRBD1 (5 bases). V was cut by 5 bases and J by 8 bases, with 15 bases left in between. Looked up from germline, CDR1 is MDHEN and CDR2 is SYDVKM. The CDR3 loop spans 13 amino acids. The CDR3 DNA reads as TGTGCCAGCAGTCTTGGGGGGTTGAGGGGCTACACCTTC. This encodes CASSLGGLRGYTF.